These 27 T cell receptor beta chains came from one sample sequenced in a study of cytotoxic CD8 clonotypes in ibrutinib-treated CLL. Profiled with immunoSEQ multiplex PCR; TCRdb holds only in-frame clones, not every one. The profile shows about 68,000 clones, around 65% of them singletons. The input for sequencing was PBMCs, taken after 12 months of ibrutinib treatment. The receptors derive from a human donor with chronic lymphocytic leukemia.

This chain connects TRBV5-4 to TRBJ1-5, with D maybe TRBD1 (5 bases). Deletions cut 1 base from V and 2 bases from J, with 7 bases between. Looked up from germline, CDR1 is SGHNT and CDR2 is YYREEE (reference sequence). The CDR3 is made up of 14 amino acids. As DNA, the CDR3 is TGTGCCAGCAGCTTGCCAGGGCGCAATCAGCCCCAGCATTTT. This gives the protein CASSLPGRNQPQHF.

CDR3 bases: TGTGCCAGCACCCAACAGGGGGAGGGTGGCTACACCTTC. It codes for CASTQQGEGGYTF. This chain uses TRBV5-4 with TRBJ1-2; TRBD1 agrees at 8 bases. With V trimmed by 6 bases and J by 7 bases, 8 bases remained unmatched. Germline-derived CDR1 and CDR2 are SGHNT and YYREEE (reference sequence). The CDR3 spans 13 residues.

The chain links TRBV14 to TRBJ2-5; D gene ambiguous. This CDR3 is 13 amino acids long. Trimming removed 0 bases at V and 2 bases at J, with 4 bases between. Germline-derived CDR1 and CDR2 are SGHDN and FVKESK. The CDR3 loop reads CASSQDRQETQYF. The DNA of the CDR3 is TGTGCCAGCAGCCAAGATCGGCAAGAGACCCAGTACTTC.

The chain's CDR3 is CASSYDRAAGEKLFF. Written as DNA, the CDR3 is TGCGCCAGCAGTTATGACAGGGCGGCAGGTGAAAAACTGTTTTTT. This sequence joins TRBV5-1 and TRBJ1-4; 7 bases are shared with TRBD1. Germline-derived CDR1 and CDR2 are SGHRS and YFSETQ. This CDR3 spans 15 amino acids. J gave up 7 bases and V 5 bases, and 11 bases lay outside the gene matches. The whole variable domain, filled in from reference TRBV5-1 and TRBJ1-4, reads KAGVTQTPRYLIKTRGQQVTLSCSPISGHRSVSWYQQTPGQGLQFLFEYFSETQRNKGNFPGRFSGRQFSNSRSEMNVSTLELGDSALYLCASSYDRAAGEKLFFGSGTQLSVL.

This sequence joins TRBV7-2 and TRBJ2-6; D might be TRBD1 (7 bases). CDR1 SGHTA and CDR2 FQGNSA come from the germline V gene. The CDR3 spans 16 residues. V lost 8 bases, J lost 3 bases, and 17 bases lay in between. The DNA for the CDR3 is TGTGCCAGCGCCTCGGCAGGGGGGTATGGGGCCAACGTCCTGACTTTC. It translates to CASASAGGYGANVLTF.

J is TRBJ2-1 and V is TRBV5-1, with D unclear. Germline V CDR1 and CDR2: SGHRS, YFSETQ. CDR3 length: 14 amino acids. The V gene lost 0 bases and the J gene lost 7 bases, with 11 bases spanning the gap. CDR3 loop: CASSLASAPNEQFF. In DNA form, the CDR3 reads TGCGCCAGCAGCTTGGCTTCCGCACCGAATGAGCAGTTCTTC.

V is TRBV6-6 and J is TRBJ1-5; 7 bases are a match to TRBD1. V lost 11 bases to trimming and J lost 0 bases; unmatched junction nucleotides: 4. This CDR3 spans 13 amino acids. Germline-derived CDR1 and CDR2 are MNHNY and SVGAGI (reference sequence). CDR3 residues: CASTGVSNQPQHF. In DNA, the CDR3 is TGTGCCTCTACAGGGGTTAGCAATCAGCCCCAGCATTTT.

There are a few counts of this clone. The chain is built from TRBV5-1 and TRBJ2-5; a weak D match, TRBD2 (6 bases). CDR3 length: 13 residues. V lost 5 bases and J lost 4, with 12 bases in between. Germline V CDR1 and CDR2: SGHRS, YFSETQ. CDR3 sequence reads: CASRERGGETQYF. CDR3 bases: TGCGCCAGCAGGGAACGGGGAGGAGAGACCCAGTACTTC. The complete variable domain, with remaining parts taken from reference TRBV5-1 and TRBJ2-5, reads KAGVTQTPRYLIKTRGQQVTLSCSPISGHRSVSWYQQTPGQGLQFLFEYFSETQRNKGNFPGRFSGRQFSNSRSEMNVSTLELGDSALYLCASRERGGETQYFGPGTRLLVL.

The rearrangement joins TRBV12-5 to TRBJ1-3; TRBD1 is a possible D gene (6 bases). Germline V gene sequence: CDR1 LGHNT, CDR2 FRNRAP. Trimming shortened V by 7 bases and J by 0 bases, and 13 bases separated the two germline ends. The CDR3 is 15 amino acids. CDR3 amino acids: CASATAGASGNTIYF. In DNA form, the CDR3 reads TGTGCTAGTGCTACAGCGGGGGCCTCTGGAAACACCATATATTTT.

The rearrangement links TRBV29-1 to TRBJ2-5; D is possibly TRBD1 (6 bases). Looked up from germline, CDR1 is SQVTM and CDR2 is ANQGSEA. The CDR3 spans 12 residues. Trimming stripped 1 base from V and 3 bases from J, with 6 bases between. The CDR3 here is CSVEGTEETQYF. In nucleotides, the CDR3 is TGCAGCGTTGAAGGGACAGAAGAGACCCAGTACTTC.

The J gene is TRBJ2-1, the V gene TRBV6-1, with D perhaps TRBD1 or TRBD2 (5 bases each). Deletions cut 6 bases from V and 0 bases from J, with 9 bases between. The CDR3 loop spans 14 amino acids. Germline V lookup: CDR1 MNHNS, CDR2 SASEGT. CDR3 amino acids: CASSPGTSYNEQFF. The CDR3, as DNA: TGTGCCAGCAGCCCAGGGACCTCCTACAATGAGCAGTTCTTC.

This clone was seen once. The V call is TRBV6-5, the J call TRBJ1-2, with D possibly being TRBD1 (5 bases). CDR3 size: 15 residues. Germline V lookup: CDR1 MNHEY, CDR2 SVGAGI. Between the trimmed V and J ends, which lost 8 bases and 2 bases, there was a span of 18 bases. The CDR3 loop is CASLPRGRENYGYTF. DNA for the CDR3: TGTGCCAGCCTCCCCCGCGGCAGGGAGAACTATGGCTACACCTTC.

This clone has a handful of counts. In DNA, the CDR3 is TGTGCCAGCAGCTTGGGGGTCAATGAGCAGTTCTTC. Its translation: CASSLGVNEQFF. The V and J genes are TRBV5-4 and TRBJ2-1; D call uncertain. Germline V gene data show CDR1 as SGHNT and CDR2 as YYREEE (reference sequence). The length of the CDR3 is 12 residues. Between the trimmed V and J ends, which lost 0 bases and 6 bases, there was a span of 4 bases.

This clone was counted between two and nine times. This chain joins TRBV9 and TRBJ2-1; D unresolved. With 1 base removed from V and 9 bases from J, the gap between germline ends came to 8 bases. Germline CDR1 is SGDLS and CDR2 is YYNGEE. This CDR3 has 12 amino acids. The CDR3 reads CASSVMGSEQFF. Here the CDR3 DNA reads TGTGCCAGCAGCGTAATGGGTAGTGAGCAGTTCTTC.

This chain links TRBV18 with TRBJ2-7; D is perhaps TRBD2 (5 bases). The CDR3 is made up of 12 amino acids. Between the trimmed V and J ends, which lost 6 bases and 7 bases, there was a span of 13 bases. Germline assignment: CDR1 KGHSH and CDR2 LQKENI. CDR3 DNA: TGTGCCAGCTCCCGGCGCTCGGGGGAGCAGTACTTC. Protein sequence: CASSRRSGEQYF.

This chain connects TRBV30 to TRBJ2-5, with D possibly called TRBD1 or TRBD2 (9 bases each). Looked up from germline, CDR1 is GTSNPN and CDR2 is SVGIG (reference sequence). V lost 8 bases and J 5 bases, leaving 21 bases between the germline ends. The CDR3 is made up of 14 amino acids. The CDR3 DNA reads TGTGCCGGCGGGGGGGACAGGGCTGGTGAGACCCAGTACTTC. Protein sequence: CAGGGDRAGETQYF.

V and J are TRBV19 and TRBJ2-5; D perhaps matches TRBD2 (5 bases). Germline lookup yields CDR1 LNHDA and CDR2 SQIVND (reference sequence). The V and J ends lost 2 bases and 3 bases respectively, with 13 bases between them. CDR3 length: 15 residues. Here the CDR3 DNA reads TGTGCCAGTAGTATACAGCTAGCAGAGGAAGAGACCCAGTACTTC. It specifies CASSIQLAEEETQYF.

This chain links TRBV5-1 with TRBJ2-1; 7 nucleotides match TRBD2. There are 16 residues in the CDR3. V lost 3 bases and J lost 0; bases outside the gene matches: 6. Germline V CDR1 and CDR2: SGHRS, YFSETQ. Written as DNA, the CDR3 is TGCGCCAGCAGCTCAACGGGGGGAAGCTCCTACAATGAGCAGTTCTTC. This codes for CASSSTGGSSYNEQFF.

The rearrangement joins TRBV19 to TRBJ2-7; no definite D call. Per the germline V gene, CDR1 is LNHDA and CDR2 is SQIVND (reference sequence). The germline V and J ends were trimmed by 5 bases and 0 bases, with 11 bases remaining between them. The CDR3 sequence is 14 residues long. CDR3 DNA sequence: TGTGCCAGTAGTCTTAAGATAAGCTCCTACGAGCAGTACTTC. Translated, it gives CASSLKISSYEQYF.

In its sample, this clone was seen a few times. The J gene is TRBJ2-4, the V gene TRBV5-8; D call uncertain. CDR3 length: 14 residues. Germline V gene data show CDR1 as SGHTS and CDR2 as YDEGEE. V gave up 2 bases and J gave up 0 bases, with 6 bases separating them. The CDR3 sequence: CASSFDQAKNIQYF. CDR3 nucleotide sequence: TGTGCCAGCAGCTTCGACCAAGCCAAAAACATTCAGTACTTC.

This chain uses TRBV30 with TRBJ1-5, with 9 bases matching TRBD1. The length of the CDR3 is 14 residues. V was clipped by 3 bases and J by 5 bases; unmatched bases: 5. CDR1 GTSNPN and CDR2 SVGIG come from the germline V gene (reference sequence). The CDR3 sequence is CAWRTGGLDQPQHF. For the CDR3, the DNA is TGTGCCTGGAGGACAGGGGGACTGGATCAGCCCCAGCATTTT.

This clone was detected only once. The chain has TRBV11-2 and TRBJ2-3, with 10 bases that match TRBD1. CDR3 length equals 16 residues. Trimming at V came to 1 base and at J to 5 bases, leaving 6 bases not matched to a gene. Germline V lookup: CDR1 SGHAT, CDR2 FQNNGV. Here the CDR3 reads CASSLGQGALIDTQYF. Here the CDR3 DNA reads TGTGCCAGCAGCTTAGGACAGGGGGCTTTGATAGATACGCAGTATTTT.

This chain connects TRBV11-3 to TRBJ1-1, with a possible D match to TRBD1 (6 bases). V gave up 5 bases and J gave up 0 bases, with 10 bases separating them. The CDR3 sequence is 14 residues long. CDR1 and CDR2 from the germline V gene are SGHNT and YENEEA. CDR3 in DNA: TGTGCCAGCAGCGTAGGGGGTATGAACACTGAAGCTTTCTTT. Protein sequence: CASSVGGMNTEAFF.

This clone was observed a handful of times. J is TRBJ1-5 and V is TRBV19; D remains ambiguous. The germline gives CDR1 LNHDA, CDR2 SQIVND (reference sequence). V was shortened by 3 bases and J by 0 bases, with 9 bases between the two germline ends. The CDR3 runs 15 residues. Here the CDR3 reads CASSMLADSNQPQHF. CDR3 DNA sequence: TGTGCCAGTAGTATGCTCGCAGATAGCAATCAGCCCCAGCATTTT.

This sequence joins TRBV19 and TRBJ1-4, with no clear D. The V and J ends lost 4 bases and 0 bases respectively, with 12 bases between them. The germline CDR1 and CDR2 sequences are LNHDA and SQIVND (reference sequence). The CDR3 has 16 amino acids. This chain's CDR3 is CASSTGRTATNEKLFF. The CDR3 nucleotides are TGTGCCAGTAGTACCGGACGGACTGCAACTAATGAAAAACTGTTTTTT. Variable domain in full (rest from reference TRBV19 and TRBJ1-4): DGGITQSPKYLFRKEGQNVTLSCEQNLNHDAMYWYRQDPGQGLRLIYYSQIVNDFQKGDIAEGYSVSREKKESFPLTVTSAQKNPTAFYLCASSTGRTATNEKLFFGSGTQLSVL.

The chain recombines TRBV19 with TRBJ2-7, with D tentatively TRBD1 (5 bases). The germline gives CDR1 LNHDA, CDR2 SQIVND (reference sequence). Trimming took 5 bases from V and 3 from J, leaving 20 bases between them. The CDR3 runs 16 residues. The CDR3 DNA reads as TGTGCCAGTAGTGCCCCCCGTGGGCAGGGTGACTACGAGCAGTACTTC. Translated, it gives CASSAPRGQGDYEQYF.

In its sample, this clone was seen a few times. V gene TRBV18 combines with J gene TRBJ2-7; 8 nucleotides match TRBD1. The CDR3 runs to 14 residues. CDR1 is KGHSH and CDR2 is LQKENI in the germline V gene. J was trimmed by 5 bases and V by 1 base; bases with no gene match: 4. DNA for the CDR3: TGTGCCAGCTCACCACACTCGACAGGGGACGAGCAGTACTTC. Amino acids: CASSPHSTGDEQYF.